The source of this T cell receptor beta chain is a study of response to subunit inactivated influenza vaccine. Regarding the study as a whole: Authors suggested few new T cells are recruited by each seasonal influenza vaccination.

TCRdb used MiXCR to reprocess the RT-PCR reads, holding one entry per CDR3 protein. The data hold hundreds of thousands of distinct CDR3 sequences, with roughly 22% observed a single time. This clonotype occurred a few times. Its specificity is not known. This TCR derives from a man aged 50 to 75 who received an inactivated influenza vaccine. The sequencing here drew on PBMCs from blood, taken less than 22 months after vaccination.

The CDR3, as DNA: TGTGCCAGCAGTTACTTGGCGGGAGGTGGCAATGAGCAGTTCTTC. Translating it yields CASSYLAGGGNEQFF. The J gene is TRBJ2-1, the V gene TRBV6-2 or TRBV6-3; 8 nucleotides line up with TRBD2. Unmatched junction bases numbered 5, after V lost 1 base and J lost 6 bases. The CDR3 runs to 15 residues. CDR1 MNHEY and CDR2 SVGEGT come from the germline V gene.